This T cell receptor (beta chain) was found in a study of cytomegalovirus exposure and HLA in healthy donors. Study-level background: Samples from HLA-typed donors yielded 85 million to 95 million unique TCRs in an early data release.

This CDR3 contains 15 residues. Looked up from germline, CDR1 is MNHNY and CDR2 is SVGAGI (reference sequence). Concerning this clone itself: A much larger clonotype is one base distant, so this may be a read error.

PCR involved 60 Vbeta and 13 Jbeta primers. Produced via immunoSEQ multiplex PCR; TCRdb's table is partial and in-frame only. Of fewer than 200,000 clones in the sample, around 80% were seen once. The sequencing sample was made of PBMCs. The chain combines TRBV6-6 with TRBJ2-5; TRBD1 might be the D (6 bases). Gene TRBJ2-7 matches the end of the DNA better, so the J call may be wrong. This receptor was obtained from a female donor in good health and CMV-seronegative. CDR3 region: CASRSPGQKTYEQYF. CDR3 bases: TGTGCTAGCAGATCCCCGGGACAAAAAACCTACGAGCAGTACTTC.